The entry below gives a single T cell receptor (beta chain) sequence along with its context. This clonotype has just a few counts. This clone's antigen is unknown. Base qualities are not provided; no much larger clone lies one nucleotide away. Sequenced using an Illumina HiSeq 2500. TCR beta libraries were prepared by quantitative 5'-RACE with molecular barcodes. On the study's bioinformatics: A new computational method based on a probabilistic model of VDJ rearrangement was used to identify disease-linked TCR variants. The public reads were run again by TCRdb, first through fastp at Q25 and then through MiXCR, and only productive beta chains were kept. Each CDR3 protein gets just one entry, which takes the most common genes and DNA from the rows behind it. These V and J calls rely on TCRdb rather than the paper's analysis. The sample table holds fewer than 350,000 distinct CDR3 sequences, of which approximately 10% were seen once. Together, the top ten hold roughly 9.2% of the sample.

This entry is derived from a study of CD8 T cells in ankylosing spondylitis (dated by TCRdb to the late 2010s). For context, the study as a whole: The study set out to find disease-linked TCR variants by profiling T cell receptor beta repertoires in ankylosing spondylitis patients and healthy donors. Peripheral blood samples were taken, and synovial fluid was additionally collected from ankylosing spondylitis patients. The full study cohort comprised 20 to 25 ankylosing spondylitis patients and around 100 healthy donors.

What the authors observed across the whole study: Some of the motif variants had been reported before in the synovial fluid and blood of reactive arthritis patients, a finding that suggests common disease-initiation mechanisms. The disease-linked clones were reported to be significantly enriched in matched synovial fluid samples from ankylosing spondylitis patients. A CD8+ phenotype was shown by the disease-linked clones, which were found at relatively low frequencies in peripheral blood. Blood from ankylosing spondylitis patients appeared to be characterized by a TCR beta motif made up of about 8 highly homologous amino acid variants.

V and J are trimmed by 1 base and 2 bases, and the gene matches miss 6 bases of the junction. The cysteine opens and the phenylalanine closes a CDR3 of 16 amino acids. The kept DNA is CDR3 alone, 48 bases in frame from the first base. CDR1 and CDR2 are drawn from the germline V gene (reference sequence): DFQATT, SNEGSKA. This chain joins TRBV20-1 to TRBJ2-2; 8 of the junction bases match TRBD2. The sequence derives from a female donor with ankylosing spondylitis or in good health (not recorded which). Sequencing was performed on blood, either unsorted or a sorted T cell fraction (not recorded which). The CDR3 here reads CSARASSGRNTGELFF. The DNA sequence reads TGCAGTGCTAGAGCATCTAGCGGGCGAAACACCGGGGAGCTGTTTTTT.